This passage covers 29 T cell receptor beta chains from one sample sequenced in a study of T cell changes during pregnancy in multiple sclerosis. The protocol was immunoSEQ multiplex PCR, while the TCRdb copy is restricted to in-frame clones and leaves out a portion. The sample has around 75,000 clones, approximately 93% seen once. Specimen: CD4+ T cells from peripheral blood mononuclear cells, collected after pregnancy. The receptors come from a female donor with multiple sclerosis, enrolled in a pregnancy study.

The rearrangement uses TRBV18 and TRBJ2-3; tentative D call: TRBD2 (6 bases). V lost 2 bases, J lost 5 bases, and 17 bases lay in between. Germline V gene lookup returns CDR1 KGHSH and CDR2 LQKENI. The CDR3 loop spans 16 amino acids. CDR3 region: CASSPLGGGLRDTQYF. Here the CDR3 DNA reads TGTGCCAGCTCACCATTGGGAGGAGGGTTAAGAGATACGCAGTATTTT.

This clone was detected once. V usage is TRBV5-6 and J usage is TRBJ1-5; the match to TRBD1 covers 9 bases. Germline trimming cut 2 bases from V and 7 bases from J; bases unmatched to any gene: 4. The length of the CDR3 is 14 residues. The V gene's germline CDR1 is SGHDT and CDR2 YYEEEE. The CDR3 region has the DNA TGTGCCAGCAGCTTAGGGACAGGGCGCCAGCCCCAGCATTTT. Protein product: CASSLGTGRQPQHF.

This chain links TRBV19 with TRBJ2-2; unclear D gene. Germline values: CDR1 LNHDA, CDR2 SQIVND (reference sequence). The CDR3 totals 15 residues. V was clipped by 5 bases and J by 5 bases, with 15 bases between them. For the CDR3, the DNA is TGTGCCAGTAGTCCGCCCCCATCGAGGACCGGGGAGCTGTTTTTT. This encodes CASSPPPSRTGELFF.

A single count supports this clone. The CDR3 reads CASSSTGGLAGADTQYF. The CDR3, as DNA: TGTGCCAGCTCTTCAACGGGGGGACTAGCGGGAGCAGATACGCAGTATTTT. This rearrangement joins TRBV18 to TRBJ2-3; 14 positions agree with TRBD2. There are 17 residues in the CDR3. Per germline, CDR1 KGHSH and CDR2 LQKENI. The V segment lost 6 bases and the J segment 4 bases; nucleotides outside the gene matches: 9.

CDR3 DNA: TGTGCCAGCAGAAGCGGTGGACTAAAACTTTCCTACGAGCAGTACTTC. The encoded protein is CASRSGGLKLSYEQYF. The chain uses TRBV28 and TRBJ2-7; a weak D match, TRBD2 (6 bases). The CDR3 has 16 amino acids. Germline CDR1 MDHEN, CDR2 SYDVKM. Trimming stripped 6 bases from V and 1 base from J, with 19 bases between.

The rearrangement joins TRBV11-1 to TRBJ2-2, with D possibly being TRBD1 (6 bases). The V end lost 2 bases, the J end lost 6 bases, and 19 bases lay between the germline ends. CDR1 and CDR2 (germline): SGHAT, FQDESV (reference sequence). The CDR3 covers 17 residues. The CDR3 spells CASSLLPGTPSPGELFF. The DNA of the CDR3 is TGTGCCAGCAGCTTACTCCCCGGGACACCCTCCCCCGGGGAGCTGTTTTTT.

V usage is TRBV19 and J usage is TRBJ2-3; D is possibly TRBD2 (5 bases). Germline V lookup: CDR1 LNHDA, CDR2 SQIVND (reference sequence). The CDR3 extends over 13 amino acids. The V end lost 6 bases, the J end lost 3 bases, and 10 bases lay between the germline ends. For the CDR3, the DNA is TGTGCCAGTAGAGAGGGTGGGACAGATACGCAGTATTTT. Encoded protein: CASREGGTDTQYF.

For the CDR3, the DNA is TGTGCCAGCTTGGACAGGGACAACTCCTACGAGCAGTACTTC. Its protein product is CASLDRDNSYEQYF. V is TRBV28 and J is TRBJ2-7, with TRBD1 matching 8 bases. The V and J ends lost 8 bases and 0 bases, in that order; junction bases with no gene match: 6. The CDR3 is made up of 14 amino acids. Germline values: CDR1 MDHEN, CDR2 SYDVKM. The full variable domain, completed using reference TRBV28 and TRBJ2-7, is DVKVTQSSRYLVKRTGEKVFLECVQDMDHENMFWYRQDPGLGLRLIYFSYDVKMKEKGDIPEGYSVSREKKERFSLILESASTNQTSMYLCASLDRDNSYEQYFGPGTRLTVT.

This clone was seen a handful of times. This chain joins TRBV18 and TRBJ1-2; tentative D call: TRBD1 (5 bases). Germline-derived CDR1 and CDR2 are KGHSH and LQKENI. The CDR3 extends over 14 amino acids. V was cut by 6 bases and J by 3 bases, with 14 bases left in between. The CDR3 loop is CASSQRGDDYGYTF. The CDR3 nucleotides read TGTGCCAGCTCCCAACGGGGGGACGACTATGGCTACACCTTC. Full variable domain (outside the CDR3, taken from reference TRBV18 and TRBJ1-2): NAGVMQNPRHLVRRRGQEARLRCSPMKGHSHVYWYRQLPEEGLKFMVYLQKENIIDESGMPKERFSAEFPKEGPSILRIQQVVRGDSAAYFCASSQRGDDYGYTFGSGTRLTVV.

This clone showed up just once. The chain combines TRBV5-1 with TRBJ2-3; D ambiguous. V gave up 3 bases and J gave up 6 bases, with 8 bases separating them. Germline CDR1 reads SGHRS; CDR2 reads YFSETQ. This CDR3 comprises 12 residues. CDR3 sequence reads: CASSSQLDTQYF. In nucleotides, the CDR3 is TGCGCCAGCAGCTCCCAACTTGATACGCAGTATTTT.

The J gene is TRBJ2-3, the V gene TRBV6-6; the D gene is possibly TRBD2 (6 bases). CDR1 and CDR2 (germline): MNHNY, SVGAGI (reference sequence). The CDR3 covers 15 residues. Deletions cut 6 bases from V and 0 bases from J, with 13 bases between. CDR3 DNA sequence: TGTGCCAGCAGACCCTCCGGGACTAGCACAGATACGCAGTATTTT. Encoded protein: CASRPSGTSTDTQYF.

The chain combines TRBV14 with TRBJ2-7; weak D call: TRBD1 (6 bases). V lost 3 bases and J 3 bases, leaving 12 bases between the germline ends. This CDR3 is 14 amino acids long. Germline V gene data show CDR1 as SGHDN and CDR2 as FVKESK. The CDR3 here is CASSHSIRGYEQYF. CDR3 sequence (DNA): TGTGCCAGCAGCCACAGTATCAGGGGCTACGAGCAGTACTTC.

This chain joins TRBV27 and TRBJ2-1, with 8 nucleotides matching TRBD2. With V trimmed by 4 bases and J by 7 bases, 15 bases remained unmatched. CDR1 and CDR2 from the germline V gene are MNHEY and SMNVEV (reference sequence). The CDR3 covers 17 residues. CDR3: CASSSPRTSPRLNEQFF. The CDR3 DNA is TGTGCCAGCAGTTCCCCCCGGACTAGCCCTAGGTTGAATGAGCAGTTCTTC.

This clone has a single count. V usage is TRBV13 and J usage is TRBJ2-7; possible D gene TRBD2, 5 bases. V lost 5 bases to trimming and J lost 3 bases, with 17 bases between them. The CDR3 extends over 15 amino acids. CDR1 is PRHDT and CDR2 is FYEKMQ in the germline V gene (reference sequence). The CDR3 loop reads CASSPGRSAGYEQYF. The CDR3 coding sequence is TGTGCCAGCAGCCCTGGGAGATCGGCGGGCTACGAGCAGTACTTC.

V gene TRBV28 combines with J gene TRBJ1-3; the D is unclear. V lost 7 bases, J lost 4 bases, and 20 bases lay in between. Germline CDR1 MDHEN, CDR2 SYDVKM. The CDR3 contains 16 residues. In DNA, the CDR3 is TGTGCCAGCATCGGGAGCCTCCCATCATCCGGAAACACCATATATTTT. Its translation: CASIGSLPSSGNTIYF. Filled out from reference TRBV28 and TRBJ1-3, the complete variable domain reads DVKVTQSSRYLVKRTGEKVFLECVQDMDHENMFWYRQDPGLGLRLIYFSYDVKMKEKGDIPEGYSVSREKKERFSLILESASTNQTSMYLCASIGSLPSSGNTIYFGEGSWLTVV.

The sample holds one count of this clone. The chain recombines TRBV7-6 with TRBJ2-4; TRBD2 matches at 10 bases. From germline, CDR1 is SGHVS and CDR2 FNYEAQ. The V segment lost 4 bases and the J segment 1 base; nucleotides outside the gene matches: 4. This CDR3 region has 16 residues. The CDR3 spells CASSSGTSEAKNIQYF. DNA of the CDR3: TGTGCCAGCAGCTCTGGGACTAGCGAGGCCAAAAACATTCAGTACTTC.

CDR3 DNA: TGTGCCAGCAGTTTATACCTCGGGACCCAGTACTTC. The encoded protein is CASSLYLGTQYF. The chain couples TRBV28 to TRBJ2-5; D remains ambiguous. CDR1 and CDR2 from the germline V gene are MDHEN and SYDVKM. This CDR3 region has 12 residues. Trimming removed 1 base at V and 7 bases at J, with 7 bases between.

The V and J genes are TRBV5-6 and TRBJ2-7, with D possibly matching TRBD1 (6 bases). The CDR3 contains 14 residues. The germline V and J ends were trimmed by 4 bases and 2 bases, with 13 bases remaining between them. Germline V CDR1 and CDR2: SGHDT, YYEEEE. CDR3 loop: CASSQGQPPYEQYF. The CDR3, as DNA: TGTGCCAGCAGCCAAGGACAGCCCCCCTACGAGCAGTACTTC.

The chain's CDR3 is CASSTAGATTDTQYF. CDR3 in DNA: TGTGCCAGCAGTACAGCGGGAGCTACTACAGATACGCAGTATTTT. The chain uses TRBV5-4 and TRBJ2-3, with 8 bases aligning to TRBD2. V trimming: 5 bases; J trimming: 3 bases; junction bases outside the gene matches: 8. The CDR3 sequence is 15 residues long. In germline, CDR1 is SGHNT, CDR2 YYREEE (reference sequence).

A single count supports this clone. The V call is TRBV6-4, the J call TRBJ1-1; 8 positions match TRBD1. Germline loops: CDR1 MRHNA, CDR2 SNTAGT. The junction had 12 bases not matched to a gene; V was cut back by 6 bases and J by 3 bases. This CDR3 is built from 16 residues. The CDR3 reads CASSPLRDRQDTEAFF. The CDR3, as DNA: TGTGCCAGCAGCCCCTTGAGGGACAGGCAAGACACTGAAGCTTTCTTT.

This clone occurred a few times. The genes are TRBV6-1 and TRBJ1-1; D possibly corresponds to TRBD1 (6 bases). This CDR3 spans 15 amino acids. Germline assignment: CDR1 MNHNS and CDR2 SASEGT. V gave up 7 bases and J gave up 0 bases, with 15 bases separating them. CDR3 DNA: TGTGCCAGCACCGATAGGGGGTCGGTGAACACTGAAGCTTTCTTT. It yields the protein CASTDRGSVNTEAFF.

This clone was seen once. V gene TRBV6-5 combines with J gene TRBJ1-5; 7 positions match TRBD1. After removal of 6 bases from V and 2 bases from J, the junction contained 7 bases not matched to a gene. There are 15 residues in the CDR3. CDR1 is MNHEY, CDR2 SVGAGI, per germline. This CDR3 is CASRRTGTGNQPQHF. The CDR3 DNA follows: TGTGCCAGCAGGAGAACCGGGACAGGCAATCAGCCCCAGCATTTT.

This chain joins TRBV28 and TRBJ2-2; 8 nucleotides agree with TRBD2. With V trimmed by 2 bases and J by 6 bases, 8 bases remained unmatched. CDR1 is MDHEN and CDR2 is SYDVKM in the germline V gene. This CDR3 has 16 residues. The CDR3 sequence is CASSLGGLVNPGELFF. DNA for the CDR3: TGTGCCAGCAGTTTAGGGGGACTAGTAAACCCCGGGGAGCTGTTTTTT. The entire variable domain, with the rest obtained from reference TRBV28 and TRBJ2-2, is as follows: DVKVTQSSRYLVKRTGEKVFLECVQDMDHENMFWYRQDPGLGLRLIYFSYDVKMKEKGDIPEGYSVSREKKERFSLILESASTNQTSMYLCASSLGGLVNPGELFFGEGSRLTVL.

The rearrangement joins TRBV27 to TRBJ2-3; D remains unclear. V was pared by 2 bases and J by 1 base, with 10 bases between. Germline values: CDR1 MNHEY, CDR2 SMNVEV (reference sequence). CDR3 length equals 15 residues. The chain's CDR3 is CASSLGLWGTDTQYF. For the CDR3, the DNA is TGTGCCAGCAGTTTAGGGCTGTGGGGCACAGATACGCAGTATTTT.

V usage is TRBV28 and J usage is TRBJ2-1, with 7 positions matching TRBD1. From germline, CDR1 is MDHEN and CDR2 SYDVKM. This CDR3 is built from 16 residues. With V trimmed by 6 bases and J by 9 bases, 17 bases remained unmatched. CDR3 amino acids: CASSGYRGMAPSEQFF. The CDR3, as DNA: TGTGCCAGCAGCGGCTACAGGGGAATGGCACCGAGTGAGCAGTTCTTC.

The chain joins TRBV19 to TRBJ2-5; 7 bases are a match to TRBD1. With the DNA end fitting TRBJ2-7 better, the J assignment may be wrong. CDR3 length equals 14 residues. Germline V gene sequence: CDR1 LNHDA, CDR2 SQIVND (reference sequence). This CDR3 reads CASSVGTVTYEQYF. The CDR3 nucleotides are TGTGCCAGTAGTGTCGGGACAGTAACCTACGAGCAGTACTTC.

The rearrangement joins TRBV27 to TRBJ2-7; the D gene is possibly TRBD2 (6 bases). Per the germline V gene, CDR1 is MNHEY and CDR2 is SMNVEV (reference sequence). The CDR3 runs 14 residues. Trimming took off 4 bases at V and 6 bases at J, with 16 bases between the two ends. The CDR3, as DNA: TGTGCCAGCAGTTCCCTACCCCAGGGAGGCGAGCAGTACTTC. Its protein is CASSSLPQGGEQYF.

J is TRBJ1-2 and V is TRBV5-4, with D possibly TRBD1 on 6 matching bases. The V end lost 4 bases, the J end lost 3 bases, and 16 bases lay between the germline ends. The CDR3 contains 15 residues. The germline V gene has CDR1 SGHNT and CDR2 YYREEE (reference sequence). CDR3: CASSLEGGADYGYTF. In DNA form, the CDR3 reads TGTGCCAGCAGCCTGGAGGGGGGGGCCGACTATGGCTACACCTTC.

The J gene is TRBJ2-3, the V gene TRBV4-3, with TRBD2 matching over 7 bases. Trimming removed 0 bases from V and 2 bases from J; junction bases left unmatched: 2. The CDR3 is 15 residues long. Germline V lookup: CDR1 LGHNA, CDR2 YSLEER. This CDR3 is CASSQEAGPTDTQYF. In nucleotides, the CDR3 is TGCGCCAGCAGCCAAGAAGCGGGACCCACAGATACGCAGTATTTT.